Listed below are T cell receptor beta chains from one sample, sequenced in a study of cytomegalovirus exposure and HLA in healthy donors. The table came from immunoSEQ multiplex PCR; TCRdb's copy has only in-frame clones and leaves some out. The sample includes approximately 150,000 clones, roughly 74% of them seen just once. The specimen sequenced was PBMCs. These receptor sequences come from a man between 18 and 29 years old in good health and CMV-seropositive. CDR3s include the opening cysteine and the closing phenylalanine or tryptophan. D genes are given only for firm matches. Clone size appears in some rows only: once, few, many, or a class for an expanded clone.

D gene | clone size | J gene | V gene | CDR3 DNA | CDR3 protein
. | . | TRBJ1-2 | TRBV7-9 | TGTGCCAGCAGCTTAGGAGGAGCTAACTATGGCTACACCTTC | CASSLGGANYGYTF
. | . | TRBJ1-2 | TRBV28 | TGTGCCAGCAGTTATCAGGGGTGGGATACTATTGGCTACACCTTC | CASSYQGWDTIGYTF
TRBD1 | . | TRBJ2-7 | TRBV5-4 | TGTGCCAGCAGTCCTATCGAGGGGGCGCAATCCGAGCAGTACTTC | CASSPIEGAQSEQYF
. | . | TRBJ2-1 | TRBV7-8 | TGTGCCAGCAGCTTAGCTAGCTTAGTCGGACTAAATAGAAATGAGCAGTTCTTC | CASSLASLVGLNRNEQFF
TRBD2 | . | TRBJ2-7 | TRBV19 | TGTGCCAGTAGTACCGGGACTAGCGGGGGTTCCTACGAGCAGTACTTC | CASSTGTSGGSYEQYF
. | . | TRBJ2-7 | TRBV7-2 | TGTGCCAGCAGAGTTATAGGGGGGGTCGACGAGCAGTACTTC | CASRVIGGVDEQYF
. | few | TRBJ2-7 | TRBV11-2 | TGTGCCAGCAGCTTAGCGGGATCCTACGAGCAGTACTTC | CASSLAGSYEQYF
. | . | TRBJ2-3 | TRBV14 | TGTGCCAGCAGCCAAGTTTCAGGGGCAGATACGCAGTATTTT | CASSQVSGADTQYF
. | . | TRBJ2-7 | TRBV5-4 | TGTGCCAGCAGCCCTGACAGGATCCTTACCTACGAGCAGTACTTC | CASSPDRILTYEQYF
TRBD1 | . | TRBJ1-1 | TRBV29-1 | TGCAGCGTTGGTACAGGGGGCAGGTGGAACACTGAAGCTTTCTTT | CSVGTGGRWNTEAFF
. | . | TRBJ1-2 | TRBV28 | TGTGCCAGCAGAGACACAGGGAATAACTATGGCTACACCTTC | CASRDTGNNYGYTF
TRBD2 | few | TRBJ2-3 | TRBV5-1 | TGCGCCAGCAGCTTGGGATCGGGACTAGCGACGACAGATACGCAGTATTTT | CASSLGSGLATTDTQYF
TRBD2 | . | TRBJ2-7 | TRBV6-1 | TGTGCCAGCAGAAGGACTAGCGGGAGTTACGAGCAGTACTTC | CASRRTSGSYEQYF
. | once | TRBJ2-2 | TRBV28 | TGTGCCAGCAGCCCGCAGTCGGGTCTCCGGATACTATCCGCGAACACCGGGGAGCTGTTTTTT | CASSPQSGLRILSANTGELFF
. | . | TRBJ2-6 | TRBV19 | TGTGCCAGTAGTCAGGGTTTCGGGTCTGGGGCCAACGTCCTGACTTTC | CASSQGFGSGANVLTF
TRBD2 | . | TRBJ2-7 | TRBV5-1 | TGCGCCAGCCGAGAGGTAGCGGGAGTTAAAAGGACCTACGAGCAGTACTTC | CASREVAGVKRTYEQYF
. | . | TRBJ2-5 | TRBV20-1 | TGCAGTGCCAGTGGAGCCGGGACCCAGTACTTC | CSASGAGTQYF
TRBD2 | . | TRBJ2-1 | TRBV5-1 | TGCGCCAGCAGCTTGGATGCACGGCGGGGGGAGCAGTTCTTC | CASSLDARRGEQFF
. | few | TRBJ2-1 | TRBV30 | TGTGCCTGGAGTGTTGTATTCGGGGACTGGGCTGCGAATTTAGGGTATGAGCAGTTCTTC | CAWSVVFGDWAANLGYEQFF
. | . | TRBJ1-3 | TRBV7-8 | TGTGCCAGCAGCTTTACAGACACGAGCTCTGGAAACACCATATATTTT | CASSFTDTSSGNTIYF
TRBD2 | . | TRBJ2-1 | TRBV30 | TGTGCCTGGAAAAAGCGGGAGGGCCTCAATGAGCAGTTCTTC | CAWKKREGLNEQFF
. | . | TRBJ2-5 | TRBV7-8 | TGTGCCAGCAGCCGGGACTTCCAAGAGACCCAGTACTTC | CASSRDFQETQYF
TRBD1 | . | TRBJ2-5 | TRBV7-9 | TGTGCCAGCAGCCCACAGGGGGAGCCCCAAGAGACCCAGTACTTC | CASSPQGEPQETQYF
. | . | TRBJ2-1 | TRBV15 | TGTGCCACCAGCACCCGGGTCTGCACGAATTCCTACAATGAGCAGTTCTTC | CATSTRVCTNSYNEQFF
TRBD1 | . | TRBJ2-7 | TRBV6-1 | TGTGCCAGCAGCTCCTCCGGGGACAGTTCCTACGAGCAGTACTTC | CASSSSGDSSYEQYF
. | . | TRBJ2-7 | TRBV5-1 | TGCGCCAGCAGCTTCTCCGGGACACCCGACTCCTACGAGCAGTACTTC | CASSFSGTPDSYEQYF
. | few | TRBJ2-7 | TRBV27 | TGTGCCAGCAGTGGGGGCGGGTCCTACGAGCAGTACTTC | CASSGGGSYEQYF
. | few | TRBJ1-3 | TRBV7-2 | TGTGCCAGCAGTTCCTACGGAAACACCATATATTTT | CASSSYGNTIYF
. | few | TRBJ2-4 | TRBV4-2 | TGTGCCAGCAGCCGGGACACCAAAAACATTCAGTACTTC | CASSRDTKNIQYF
TRBD1 | once | TRBJ1-4 | TRBV18 | TGTGCCAGCTCCAGGGGGGACAATGAAAAACTGTTTTTT | CASSRGDNEKLFF
TRBD1 | . | TRBJ2-4 | TRBV28 | TGTGCCAGCAGCCCCACGGGACAGGGGAAAAACATTCAGTACTTC | CASSPTGQGKNIQYF
. | . | TRBJ2-7 | TRBV30 | TGTGCCGCAAACCGGGACATCCGACGCGAGCAGTATTTC | CAANRDIRREQYF
. | . | TRBJ2-2 | TRBV29-1 | TGCAGCGTACAGGGCCGTGGGACCGGGGAGCTGTTTTTT | CSVQGRGTGELFF
. | . | TRBJ1-4 | TRBV28 | TGTGCCAGCAGTTCGGGGAGTGCAACTAATGAAAAACTGTTTTTT | CASSSGSATNEKLFF
. | . | TRBJ2-5 | TRBV15 | TGTGCCACCAGCAGACTCGAGGAGACCCAGTACTTC | CATSRLEETQYF
TRBD1 | . | TRBJ2-5 | TRBV7-2 | TGTGCCAGCAGCTCCCCGAACAGGGGTCTAGCCCAGTACTTC | CASSSPNRGLAQYF
. | once | TRBJ2-1 | TRBV27 | TGTGCCAGCAGTTTAAAAGGGGGTAGAGGGTCCTTCTTC | CASSLKGGRGSFF
TRBD1 | . | TRBJ1-2 | TRBV2 | TGTGCCAGCAGTATTATACAGGGGAACTATGGCTACACCTTC | CASSIIQGNYGYTF
. | few | TRBJ2-7 | TRBV7-6 | TGTGCCAGCAGCTCTACCCCCGGCCAGAGGGTAGTCCACGAGCAGTACTTC | CASSSTPGQRVVHEQYF
. | . | TRBJ2-7 | TRBV6-1 | TGTGCCAGCAGTCCCCGGGAGCTAAGCGAGCAGTACTTC | CASSPRELSEQYF
. | . | TRBJ2-1 | TRBV6-1 | TGTGCCAGCAGTGAAAATAAGTTTCTAGTTGAGCAGTTCTTC | CASSENKFLVEQFF
TRBD2 | . | TRBJ2-1 | TRBV5-1 | TGCGCCAGCAGCTCGTCGACTAGCGGGGTTTACAATGAGCAGTTCTTC | CASSSSTSGVYNEQFF
. | . | TRBJ2-3 | TRBV7-8 | TGTGCCAGCAGCCATAGGGACTTTTCAGATACGCAGTATTTT | CASSHRDFSDTQYF
TRBD1 | . | TRBJ2-7 | TRBV6-5 | TGTGCCAGCAGTGCACAGGGGGCGCTTGAGCAGTACTTC | CASSAQGALEQYF
TRBD1 | . | TRBJ2-3 | TRBV29-1 | TGCAGCGTTGCCGGAAAACAGGGGCGTTCAACAGATACGCAGTATTTT | CSVAGKQGRSTDTQYF
TRBD2 | . | TRBJ2-1 | TRBV30 | TGTGCCTGGGAGTTCTTCCGTACTAGCGGGAGCTACAATGAGCAGTTCTTC | CAWEFFRTSGSYNEQFF
. | . | TRBJ2-2 | TRBV15 | TGTGCCACCAGCACTAACACCGGGGAGCTGTTTTTT | CATSTNTGELFF
. | . | TRBJ1-5 | TRBV6-1 | TGTGCCAGCAGTGAAGCGCTTTCTACAGGGTCCTGGCGGCCCCAGCATTTT | CASSEALSTGSWRPQHF
. | . | TRBJ1-3 | TRBV19 | TGTGCCAGTACCTCAAGGGGTGGAAACACCATATATTTT | CASTSRGGNTIYF
TRBD1 | . | TRBJ1-3 | TRBV7-9 | TGTGCCAGCAGCTTTTTTCCAGGGGGCAAGAACACCATATATTTT | CASSFFPGGKNTIYF
. | . | TRBJ2-7 | TRBV14 | TGTGCCAGCAGCCCCCCCCGCAGGAACGAGCAGTACTTC | CASSPPRRNEQYF
. | . | TRBJ2-7 | TRBV28 | TGTGCCAGCAGTTTAGGGGGGCAGGGGGGATGGAACGAGCAGTACTTC | CASSLGGQGGWNEQYF
TRBD1 | . | TRBJ1-2 | TRBV15 | TGTGCCACCAGCAGAGGGGACAGGGGGCAGAACTATGGCTACACCTTC | CATSRGDRGQNYGYTF
. | few | TRBJ2-1 | TRBV7-2 | TGTGCCAGCAGCTTAGCCGGGGGAGGCCGCTCCTACAATGAGCAGTTCTTC | CASSLAGGGRSYNEQFF
. | few | TRBJ2-7 | TRBV28 | TGTGCCAGCAGTTTAGCGGACTCCTACGAGCAGTACTTC | CASSLADSYEQYF